Many counts were recorded for the clone carrying this TCR beta chain. This record belongs to a study of neurological immune-mediated disorders. This CDR3 spans 15 amino acids. V shed 4 bases, J shed 1 base, and the junction held 4 bases outside the gene matches. Germline assignment: CDR1 SGHRS and CDR2 YFSETQ. The output of every sequencing run, over 190 million TCR-beta sequences, came from 15-18 subjects. TCRdb re-derived calls from the 5' RACE reads in MiXCR, one entry per CDR3 protein. The sample consists of around 69,000 distinct CDR3 sequences, 3% to 4% of them appearing once. This sequence originates from a man in his forties or fifties with multiple sclerosis. The sample comprised PBMCs. The chain has TRBV5-1 and TRBJ2-7; 11 nucleotides line up with TRBD2. CDR3 protein: CASSPLAGDSYEQYF. CDR3 in DNA: TGCGCCAGCAGCCCACTAGCGGGGGATTCCTACGAGCAGTACTTC.